Below are 22 T cell receptor beta chains sequenced from a single sample in a study of shared clonotypes between healthy human individuals. The naive CD8 subset, CD45RO-negative cells positively selected for CCR7, excluded terminally differentiated effector memory CD45RA+ cells. Clones were read by immunoSEQ multiplex PCR, and TCRdb kept only the in-frame ones, dropping some. The table has about 2 million clones, roughly 95% seen once. The sample was naive CD8+ T cells sorted from blood. The receptor set was obtained from a man aged 18-30 years in good health.

V and J are TRBV11-2 and TRBJ2-7, with unresolved D. The V gene lost 3 bases and the J gene lost 5 bases, with 8 bases spanning the gap. The CDR3 length is 12 residues. Germline V gene data show CDR1 as SGHAT and CDR2 as FQNNGV. The CDR3 region is CASSFINDEQYF. CDR3 DNA: TGTGCCAGCAGCTTCATCAACGACGAGCAGTACTTC.

The J gene is TRBJ1-5, the V gene TRBV5-6; D perhaps matches TRBD1 (6 bases). V dropped 5 bases and J dropped 5 bases, with 11 bases sitting between them. This CDR3 contains 13 residues. The germline V gene has CDR1 SGHDT and CDR2 YYEEEE. The CDR3 DNA is TGTGCCAGCAGTCCACAGGGCGATCAGCCCCAGCATTTT. This codes for CASSPQGDQPQHF.

On this clone itself: Other DNA sequences in this sample translate to the same CDR3. The chain combines TRBV6-5 with TRBJ2-2; D unclear. Germline V gene data show CDR1 as MNHEY and CDR2 as SVGAGI. With 2 bases removed from V and 4 bases from J, the gap between germline ends came to 5 bases. This CDR3 spans 13 amino acids. DNA for the CDR3: TGTGCCAGCAGTTACGGCGGCACCGGGGAGCTGTTTTTT. Its protein is CASSYGGTGELFF.

The V call is TRBV6-6, the J call TRBJ2-3; D unresolved. V was shortened by 6 bases and J by 2 bases, with 9 bases between the two germline ends. CDR1 and CDR2 from the germline V gene are MNHNY and SVGAGI (reference sequence). The CDR3 is made up of 13 amino acids. The CDR3 sequence is CASSSYNTDTQYF. The CDR3 DNA reads as TGTGCCAGCAGCAGCTATAACACAGATACGCAGTATTTT.

The CDR3 spells CASSLWTGTGGTDTQYF. CDR3 bases: TGCGCCAGCAGCCTATGGACCGGGACAGGGGGCACAGATACGCAGTATTTT. The chain is built from TRBV4-1 and TRBJ2-3; TRBD1 agrees at 10 bases. After removal of 4 bases from V and 1 base from J, the junction contained 8 bases not matched to a gene. The CDR3 consists of 17 residues. Germline loops: CDR1 MGHRA, CDR2 YSYEKL.

The chain uses TRBV5-6 and TRBJ1-6; possible D gene TRBD1, 6 bases. The CDR3 runs 16 residues. The V gene's germline CDR1 is SGHDT and CDR2 YYEEEE. V lost 4 bases and J 9 bases, leaving 20 bases between the germline ends. Here the CDR3 DNA reads TGTGCCAGCAGCCCACAGGGTATGGGGTCCGGTTCACCCCTCCACTTT. Translating gives CASSPQGMGSGSPLHF.

The chain carries TRBV19 and TRBJ1-2; TRBD1 agrees at 7 bases. Unmatched junction bases numbered 6, after V lost 5 bases and J lost 3 bases. The CDR3 totals 14 residues. Germline V CDR1 and CDR2: LNHDA, SQIVND (reference sequence). The CDR3 reads CASSDHRGDYGYTF. In nucleotides, the CDR3 is TGTGCCAGTAGTGACCACAGGGGCGACTATGGCTACACCTTC.

This clone was seen only a few times. The chain carries TRBV6-5 and TRBJ2-1, with 7 bases matching TRBD2. CDR3 size: 15 residues. V lost 8 bases, J lost 0 bases, and 7 bases stayed unmatched. The germline CDR1 and CDR2 sequences are MNHEY and SVGAGI. This CDR3 is CASRLGGSSYNEQFF. The CDR3 DNA is TGTGCCAGCCGACTGGGCGGGAGCTCCTACAATGAGCAGTTCTTC.

The rearrangement uses TRBV16 and TRBJ1-4, with D maybe TRBD1 (6 bases). V dropped 6 bases and J dropped 4 bases, with 12 bases sitting between them. The CDR3 is 14 amino acids. Germline V gene lookup returns CDR1 KGHSY and CDR2 FQNENV. The CDR3: CASSEGHSNEKLFF. The CDR3 region has the DNA TGTGCCAGCAGTGAGGGACACAGTAATGAAAAACTGTTTTTT.

This chain links TRBV4-1 with TRBJ2-7; D remains ambiguous. The CDR3 is made up of 18 amino acids. Germline assignment: CDR1 MGHRA and CDR2 YSYEKL. Trimming took 0 bases from V and 0 from J, leaving 18 bases between them. The CDR3 DNA sequence: TGCGCCAGCAGCCAAGATCTAATTACGGGCAGTCTCTCCTACGAGCAGTACTTC. Its protein product is CASSQDLITGSLSYEQYF.

This rearrangement joins TRBV5-6 to TRBJ1-3; tentatively, D is TRBD1 (5 bases). Trimming took off 0 bases at V and 8 bases at J, with 15 bases between the two ends. The CDR3 contains 15 residues. Germline assignment: CDR1 SGHDT and CDR2 YYEEEE. CDR3 residues: CASSLARSLGDTIYF. DNA for the CDR3: TGTGCCAGCAGCTTGGCCCGCTCCCTAGGGGACACCATATATTTT.

This chain joins TRBV6-6 and TRBJ2-7; weak D call: TRBD2 (6 bases). Trimming took 4 bases from V and 12 from J, leaving 16 bases between them. This CDR3 spans 12 amino acids. In germline, CDR1 is MNHNY, CDR2 SVGAGI (reference sequence). The CDR3 DNA reads TGTGCCAGCAGTTCCTTCGCGGGGTTTGGGTACTTC. Residues: CASSSFAGFGYF.

This clone was seen only a few times. The junction and the germline gene differ at one end; a read error may be behind it. The V and J genes are TRBV10-3 and TRBJ2-2; D might be TRBD2 (6 bases). This CDR3 has 13 amino acids. CDR1 and CDR2 from the germline V gene are ENHRY and SYGVKD. CDR3 DNA sequence: TGTGCCATCAGTGAAGAAAGGGAGGCATTCGGGGTTTTT. This gives the protein CAISEEREAFGVF.

This clone came up once. This chain connects TRBV7-6 to TRBJ1-5; 7 bases match TRBD1. There are 14 residues in the CDR3. From germline, CDR1 is SGHVS and CDR2 FNYEAQ. Unmatched junction bases numbered 4, after V lost 5 bases and J lost 3 bases. The CDR3, as DNA: TGTGCCAGCAGCGCGACAGGGAACAATCAGCCCCAGCATTTT. It translates to CASSATGNNQPQHF.

The J gene is TRBJ1-1, the V gene TRBV9; maybe TRBD1 (5 bases). This CDR3 has 15 residues. Trimming cost V 0 bases and J 1 base, with 10 bases left between them. Germline CDR1 is SGDLS and CDR2 is YYNGEE. CDR3 sequence reads: CASSVVEGTNTEAFF. CDR3 DNA: TGTGCCAGCAGCGTAGTTGAGGGGACGAACACTGAAGCTTTCTTT. Using reference TRBV9 and TRBJ1-1 for the parts outside the CDR3, the full variable domain is DSGVTQTPKHLITATGQRVTLRCSPRSGDLSVYWYQQSLDQGLQFLIQYYNGEERAKGNILERFSAQQFPDLHSELNLSSLELGDSALYFCASSVVEGTNTEAFFGQGTRLTVV.

CDR3 protein: CASSLAGVDYGYTF. The CDR3 DNA sequence: TGTGCCAGCAGTTTAGCGGGGGTAGACTATGGCTACACCTTC. The rearrangement uses TRBV28 and TRBJ1-2, with D perhaps TRBD1 (5 bases). V was cut by 2 bases and J by 3 bases, with 10 bases left in between. The CDR3 consists of 14 residues. The germline gives CDR1 MDHEN, CDR2 SYDVKM.

This chain joins TRBV5-6 and TRBJ2-2; 9 nucleotides match TRBD2. The CDR3 length is 16 residues. The V gene end was trimmed by 0 bases and the J gene end by 5 bases; junction bases not matched to a gene: 5. Germline CDR1 is SGHDT and CDR2 is YYEEEE. This CDR3 reads CASSLALAGWTGELFF. The CDR3 DNA follows: TGTGCCAGCAGCTTGGCTCTAGCGGGGTGGACCGGGGAGCTGTTTTTT. Based on the CDR3 plus reference TRBV5-6 and TRBJ2-2, the full variable domain is DAGVTQSPTHLIKTRGQQVTLRCSPKSGHDTVSWYQQALGQGPQFIFQYYEEEERQRGNFPDRFSGHQFPNYSSELNVNALLLGDSALYLCASSLALAGWTGELFFGEGSRLTVL.

V is TRBV30 and J is TRBJ2-3; tentatively, D is TRBD1 (5 bases). In germline, CDR1 is GTSNPN, CDR2 SVGIG (reference sequence). CDR3 length: 16 amino acids. The ends were cut back, 7 bases at V and 0 bases at J, with 20 bases in the middle. CDR3 nucleotide sequence: TGTGCCTTCCAGACAGTGAGACTTTCTAGCACAGATACGCAGTATTTT. Amino acid sequence: CAFQTVRLSSTDTQYF.

V is TRBV4-1 and J is TRBJ2-5; TRBD2 agrees at 14 bases. Losses at the gene ends were 0 bases for V and 4 bases for J; bases not matched to a gene: 16. The length of the CDR3 is 21 residues. Looked up from germline, CDR1 is MGHRA and CDR2 is YSYEKL. The CDR3 protein is CASSQDRGAGPGTSGGETQYF. CDR3 sequence (DNA): TGCGCCAGCAGCCAAGATAGAGGGGCAGGGCCCGGGACTAGCGGGGGAGAGACCCAGTACTTC.

A word on this clone: Other DNA sequences from this sample encode an identical CDR3 as well. The chain recombines TRBV27 with TRBJ2-7; the D is unclear. The CDR3 sequence is 13 residues long. Germline lookup yields CDR1 MNHEY and CDR2 SMNVEV (reference sequence). The V end lost 5 bases, the J end lost 0 bases, and 8 bases lay between the germline ends. As DNA, the CDR3 is TGTGCCAGCAGTCCTGACACCTCCTACGAGCAGTACTTC. Its protein is CASSPDTSYEQYF.

The genes are TRBV5-4 and TRBJ1-6, with D maybe TRBD1 (5 bases). The V end lost 2 bases, the J end lost 7 bases, and 16 bases lay between the germline ends. The CDR3 runs to 16 residues. The germline V gene has CDR1 SGHNT and CDR2 YYREEE (reference sequence). The CDR3 sequence: CASSLPPGTANSPLHF. CDR3 sequence (DNA): TGTGCCAGCAGCTTACCCCCCGGGACGGCCAATTCACCCCTCCACTTT.

The CDR3 protein is CASSLPRQGASYEQYF. The CDR3 DNA sequence: TGCGCCAGCAGCCTACCCCGACAGGGGGCCTCGTACGAGCAGTACTTC. This chain uses TRBV4-1 with TRBJ2-7; 10 bases line up with TRBD1. Germline V gene lookup returns CDR1 MGHRA and CDR2 YSYEKL. The V and J ends lost 4 bases and 4 bases, in that order; junction bases with no gene match: 10. The CDR3 consists of 16 residues.